Listed here is a single TCR beta chain. Its antigen is as yet unknown. Data came from immunoSEQ multiplex PCR; TCRdb stores just in-frame clones and leaves some out. The sample holds a few million clones, over 85% seen once. The naive CD8 fraction comprised CD45RO-negative cells positively selected for CCR7 and excluded terminally differentiated effector memory CD45RA+ cells. These data belong to a study of shared clonotypes between healthy human individuals. Study results and limitations: Across a handful of donors, naive CD4 shared around 5%, naive CD8 approximately 3.5%, memory CD4 roughly 2.2%, memory CD8 about 0.38%.

After removal of 6 bases from V and 11 bases from J, the junction contained 12 bases not matched to a gene. The CDR3 is made up of 13 amino acids. Germline values: CDR1 SQVTM, CDR2 ANQGSEA. This chain connects TRBV29-1 to TRBJ2-5; 10 nucleotides line up with TRBD1. The sequenced material came from naive CD8+ T cells from PBMCs. This TCR was recovered from a young man in good health. Some clones in this sample may be carry-over from other donors' samples. The CDR3 nucleotides are TGCAGCGTCGCCGGGACAGGGGCTGGGGAGCAGTACTTC. Amino acids: CSVAGTGAGEQYF.